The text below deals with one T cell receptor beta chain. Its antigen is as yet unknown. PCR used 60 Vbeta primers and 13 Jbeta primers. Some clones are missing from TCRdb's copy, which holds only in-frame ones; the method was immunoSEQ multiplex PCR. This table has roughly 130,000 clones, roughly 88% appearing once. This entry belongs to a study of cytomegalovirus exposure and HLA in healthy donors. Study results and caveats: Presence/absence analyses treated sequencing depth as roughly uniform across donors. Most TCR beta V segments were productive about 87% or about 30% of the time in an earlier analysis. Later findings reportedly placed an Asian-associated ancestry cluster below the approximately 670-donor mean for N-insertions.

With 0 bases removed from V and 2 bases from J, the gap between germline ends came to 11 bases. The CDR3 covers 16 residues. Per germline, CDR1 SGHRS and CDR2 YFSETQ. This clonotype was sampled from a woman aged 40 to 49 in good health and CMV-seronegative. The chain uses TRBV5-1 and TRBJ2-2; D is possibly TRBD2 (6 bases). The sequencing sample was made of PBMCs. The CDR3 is CASSLEVSGNTGELFF. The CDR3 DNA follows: TGCGCCAGCAGCTTGGAGGTTAGCGGTAACACCGGGGAGCTGTTTTTT.